This entry features one T cell receptor beta chain sequence. These data come from a study of blood T cell repertoires in COVID-19. The germline CDR1 and CDR2 sequences are SGDLS and YYNGEE. The CDR3 is made up of 16 amino acids. Germline trimming cut 1 base from V and 0 bases from J; bases unmatched to any gene: 4. Clones were read by immunoSEQ multiplex PCR, and TCRdb kept only the in-frame ones, dropping some. The table lists around 470,000 clones, about 90% of them singletons. The clonotype originates from a man aged 18-30 years who had recovered from COVID-19. The specimen sequenced was PBMCs or T cells enriched from blood (not recorded which). The chain joins TRBV9 to TRBJ2-1, with TRBD2 identical over 7 bases. The CDR3, as DNA: TGTGCCAGCAGCGTATCTAGCGGCAACTCCTACAATGAGCAGTTCTTC. It specifies CASSVSSGNSYNEQFF.